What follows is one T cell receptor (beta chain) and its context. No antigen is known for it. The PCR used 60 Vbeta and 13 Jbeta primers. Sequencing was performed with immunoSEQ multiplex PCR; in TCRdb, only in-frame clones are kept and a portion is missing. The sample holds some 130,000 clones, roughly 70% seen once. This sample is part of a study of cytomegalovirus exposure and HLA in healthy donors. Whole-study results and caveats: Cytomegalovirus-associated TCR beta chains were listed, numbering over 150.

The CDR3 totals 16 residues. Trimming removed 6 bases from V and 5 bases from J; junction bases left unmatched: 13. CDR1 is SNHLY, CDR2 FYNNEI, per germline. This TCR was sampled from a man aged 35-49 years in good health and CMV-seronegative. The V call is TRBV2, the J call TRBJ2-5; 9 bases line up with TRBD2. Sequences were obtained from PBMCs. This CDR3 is CASRTPTGTSRETQYF. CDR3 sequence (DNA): TGTGCCAGCAGAACACCAACCGGGACTAGCAGGGAGACCCAGTACTTC.